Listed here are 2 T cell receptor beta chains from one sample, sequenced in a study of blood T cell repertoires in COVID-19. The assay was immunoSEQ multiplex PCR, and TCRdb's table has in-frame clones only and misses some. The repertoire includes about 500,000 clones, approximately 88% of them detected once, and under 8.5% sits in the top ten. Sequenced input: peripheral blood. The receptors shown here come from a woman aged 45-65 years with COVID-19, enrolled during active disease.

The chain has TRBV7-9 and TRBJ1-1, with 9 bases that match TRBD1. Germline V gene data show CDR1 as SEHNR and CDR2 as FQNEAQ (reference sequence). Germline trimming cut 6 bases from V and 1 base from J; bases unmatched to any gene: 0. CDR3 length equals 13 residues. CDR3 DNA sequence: TGTGCCAGCAGACAGGGGGCGAACACTGAAGCTTTCTTT. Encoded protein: CASRQGANTEAFF.

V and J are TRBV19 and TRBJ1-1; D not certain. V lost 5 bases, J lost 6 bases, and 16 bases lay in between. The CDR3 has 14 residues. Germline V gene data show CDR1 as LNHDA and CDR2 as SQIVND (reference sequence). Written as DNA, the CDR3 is TGTGCCAGTAGTGCATCCGGGATTGGGGCTGAAGCTTTCTTT. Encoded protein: CASSASGIGAEAFF.